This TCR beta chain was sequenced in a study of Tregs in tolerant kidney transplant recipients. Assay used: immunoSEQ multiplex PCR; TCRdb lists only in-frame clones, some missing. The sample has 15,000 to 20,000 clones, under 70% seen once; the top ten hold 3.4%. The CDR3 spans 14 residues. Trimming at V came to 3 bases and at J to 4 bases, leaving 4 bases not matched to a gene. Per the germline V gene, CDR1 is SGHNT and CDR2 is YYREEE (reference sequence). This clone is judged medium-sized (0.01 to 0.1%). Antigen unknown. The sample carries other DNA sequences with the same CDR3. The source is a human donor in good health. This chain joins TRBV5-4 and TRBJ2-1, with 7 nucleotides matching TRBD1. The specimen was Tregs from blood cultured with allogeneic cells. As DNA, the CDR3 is TGTGCCAGCAGCTCGGGACAGACATACAATGAGCAGTTCTTC. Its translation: CASSSGQTYNEQFF.